Sequencing of this TCR beta chain was carried out in a study of identical twins. Overall study results and limits: Twin-shared out-of-frame alpha sequences were enriched for low generation probability.

Only healthy Caucasians were enrolled as donors. The sample holds many counts of this clonotype. The antigen is undetermined. TCRdb reprocessed the 5' RACE reads with MiXCR, giving one entry per CDR3 protein. The sample has around 500,000 distinct CDR3 sequences, approximately 14% seen once. This same sample was also part of a study on yellow fever vaccine responses in identical twins.

This receptor was identified in a young woman in good health. The sample taken for sequencing was CD4+ T cells sorted from blood.

The CDR3 region has the DNA TGTGCCAGCAGTCCTTTTCCCGGGGAGCTGTTTTTT. This sequence encodes CASSPFPGELFF. The rearrangement joins TRBV12-3 or TRBV12-4 to TRBJ2-2; unclear D gene. V lost 5 bases to trimming and J lost 6 bases, with 7 bases between them. The CDR3 runs to 12 residues.